A selection of T cell receptor beta chains follows, all from one sample in a study of blood T cell repertoires in COVID-19. Method: immunoSEQ multiplex PCR; TCRdb's copy keeps in-frame clones and lacks some. The sample carries approximately 220,000 clones, around 82% recorded once. The specimen was peripheral blood. All receptors come from a woman in her forties or fifties with acute or convalescent COVID-19. The CDR3 runs from the conserved cysteine through the conserved F or W.

v_call	cdr3_length	j_call	cdr3_aa
TRBV5-6	15	TRBJ2-7	CASSPRQDNSYEQYF
TRBV13	13	TRBJ2-5	CASSLEWRETQYF
TRBV27	13	TRBJ2-7	CASSFFPYEEQYF
TRBV6-4	16	TRBJ2-1	CASSPQGLSSYNEQFF
TRBV7-6	19	TRBJ1-5	CASSLLPPGTGSALQPQHF
TRBV29-1	12	TRBJ2-7	CSVSESLPGQYF
TRBV11-3	14	TRBJ2-1	CASSLVAGANEQFF
TRBV15	18	TRBJ1-5	CATSRSEPGRRSNQPQHF
TRBV6-2/TRBV6-3	14	TRBJ1-6	CASSMDRGNSPLHF
TRBV5-4	14	TRBJ2-5	CASSTWTDQETQYF
TRBV24-1	16	TRBJ1-5	CATSDPLTGADQPQHF
TRBV27	13	TRBJ2-7	CASSVTRYYEQYF
TRBV27	13	TRBJ1-1	CASSVQVNTEAFF
TRBV25-1	18	TRBJ2-2	CASSGGGGYSSFSGELFF
TRBV3-1/TRBV3-2	14	TRBJ2-7	CASSPRTRNYEQYF
TRBV7-8	16	TRBJ2-7	CASSYQNRENDYEQYF
TRBV28	14	TRBJ2-2	CASRWDRGTGELFF
TRBV19	17	TRBJ2-1	CASSILGSGSLLLEQFF
TRBV29-1	12	TRBJ2-5	CSLGSARETQYF
TRBV12-3/TRBV12-4	11	TRBJ2-1	CASRQTSVEFF
TRBV19	16	TRBJ2-2	CASSYAAQGNTGELFF
TRBV29-1	14	TRBJ2-1	CSVPTAHLGNEQFF
TRBV3-1/TRBV3-2	18	TRBJ1-6	CASSQAPRGASYNSPLHF
TRBV19	13	TRBJ2-7	CASSLRHLYEQYF
TRBV7-2	17	TRBJ2-7	CASSHTIPGTGALEQYF
TRBV7-6	17	TRBJ2-5	CASSPLAGGSGGKTQYF
TRBV6-6	16	TRBJ1-1	CASSSPKEAPNTEAFF
TRBV6-5	15	TRBJ2-7	CASSYSTGYGYEQYF